These 26 T cell receptor beta chains were all obtained from the same sample, sequenced in a study of T cell responses to AZD1222 COVID-19 vaccine. Only in-frame clones appear in the TCRdb table, and some are missing; sequencing was by immunoSEQ multiplex PCR. The table records 75,000 to 100,000 clones, 86% of them present only once. The sequences come from peripheral blood, collected on day 0 of AZD1222 vaccination. The receptors shown here come from an adult in good health.

The chain combines TRBV4-2 with TRBJ2-4; perhaps TRBD2 as D (5 bases). The CDR3 is made up of 17 amino acids. The V gene's germline CDR1 is LGHNA and CDR2 YNFKEQ. Trimming shortened V by 0 bases and J by 0 bases, and 12 bases separated the two germline ends. Here the CDR3 DNA reads TGTGCCAGCAGCCAAGATGTTGGCGCGGGAGCCAAAAACATTCAGTACTTC. Amino acid sequence: CASSQDVGAGAKNIQYF.

The chain combines TRBV19 with TRBJ1-5, with D maybe TRBD1 (6 bases). Germline V gives CDR1 LNHDA, CDR2 SQIVND (reference sequence). The CDR3 runs 16 residues. V was cut by 3 bases and J by 0 bases, with 12 bases left in between. The CDR3 DNA sequence: TGTGCCAGTAGTATTTTACAGGGACCTAGCAATCAGCCCCAGCATTTT. The encoded protein is CASSILQGPSNQPQHF.

The V and J genes are TRBV20-1 and TRBJ2-5, with TRBD2 identical over 7 bases. V gave up 3 bases and J gave up 2 bases; unmatched junction bases: 3. Germline lookup yields CDR1 DFQATT and CDR2 SNEGSKA (reference sequence). This CDR3 is 13 amino acids long. The CDR3 nucleotides are TGCAGTGCTAGTTCACTAGCGCAAGAGACCCAGTACTTC. This codes for CSASSLAQETQYF.

This clone appeared once. This chain connects TRBV15 to TRBJ2-1; D may be TRBD2 (6 bases). CDR1 and CDR2 from the germline V gene are LNHNV and YYDKDF (reference sequence). Trimming cost V 0 bases and J 6 bases, with 12 bases left between them. The CDR3 length is 15 residues. The CDR3 DNA reads as TGTGCCACCAGCAGAGATTACCCCGGGGGCAATGAGCAGTTCTTC. Translated: CATSRDYPGGNEQFF.

The chain is built from TRBV30 and TRBJ1-1; D possibly corresponds to TRBD1 (5 bases). The CDR3 contains 14 residues. Germline V CDR1 and CDR2: GTSNPN, SVGIG (reference sequence). Trimming pared 2 bases from V and 5 bases from J, leaving 15 bases between. The CDR3 sequence: CAWSRTPDGTEAFF. The CDR3 nucleotides are TGTGCCTGGAGTAGGACACCCGATGGGACTGAAGCTTTCTTT.

V gene TRBV6-5 combines with J gene TRBJ2-1; 7 bases are a match to TRBD1. This CDR3 comprises 15 residues. Germline V gene lookup returns CDR1 MNHEY and CDR2 SVGAGI. J gave up 8 bases and V 7 bases, and 14 bases lay outside the gene matches. The CDR3 loop reads CASKYSWTGSDEQFF. The CDR3 DNA reads TGTGCCAGCAAATATTCCTGGACAGGAAGCGATGAGCAGTTCTTC.

V is TRBV5-6 and J is TRBJ1-1, with D unresolved. Germline lookup yields CDR1 SGHDT and CDR2 YYEEEE. The V end lost 1 base, the J end lost 1 base, and 20 bases lay between the germline ends. CDR3 length equals 18 residues. CDR3 amino acids: CASSLYSGRRGRNTEAFF. For the CDR3, the DNA is TGTGCCAGCAGCTTGTATTCAGGCAGGCGCGGCCGGAACACTGAAGCTTTCTTT. Supplemented by reference TRBV5-6 and TRBJ1-1, the full variable domain reads DAGVTQSPTHLIKTRGQQVTLRCSPKSGHDTVSWYQQALGQGPQFIFQYYEEEERQRGNFPDRFSGHQFPNYSSELNVNALLLGDSALYLCASSLYSGRRGRNTEAFFGQGTRLTVV.

CDR3 protein: CASSYTSAATNYGYTF. The DNA for the CDR3 is TGTGCCAGCAGTTACACCTCGGCAGCTACTAACTATGGCTACACCTTC. This rearrangement joins TRBV6-6 to TRBJ1-2; no clear D. Per germline, CDR1 MNHNY and CDR2 SVGAGI (reference sequence). CDR3 size: 16 residues. V was trimmed by 2 bases and J by 0 bases, leaving 13 bases between them.

This sequence joins TRBV6-5 and TRBJ2-5, with D possibly being TRBD2 (6 bases). This CDR3 is built from 13 residues. The germline gives CDR1 MNHEY, CDR2 SVGAGI. Trimming shortened V by 4 bases and J by 1 base, and 7 bases separated the two germline ends. CDR3 coding DNA: TGTGCCAGCAGTTTGGGACTCCAAGAGACCCAGTACTTC. This sequence encodes CASSLGLQETQYF.

This clone was detected once. CDR3 DNA sequence: TGTGCCAGCAGCTTCGGACAGGTGACCCAGTACTTC. It specifies CASSFGQVTQYF. The chain has TRBV12-3 or TRBV12-4 and TRBJ2-5; 7 bases are a match to TRBD1. This CDR3 contains 12 residues. The V segment lost 6 bases and the J segment 7 bases; nucleotides outside the gene matches: 5.

V and J are TRBV4-1 and TRBJ2-1; TRBD1 aligns across 7 bases. The length of the CDR3 is 13 residues. V dropped 6 bases and J dropped 3; count of bases not matched to a gene: 2. Germline loops: CDR1 MGHRA, CDR2 YSYEKL. The chain's CDR3 is CASRAGGYNEQFF. The CDR3 coding sequence is TGCGCCAGCAGGGCAGGGGGCTACAATGAGCAGTTCTTC.

The chain combines TRBV5-1 with TRBJ1-1; 7 bases are a match to TRBD1. The CDR3 sequence is 14 residues long. Trimming took 0 bases from V and 4 from J; bases not matched to a gene: 3. The V gene's germline CDR1 is SGHRS and CDR2 YFSETQ. The CDR3 sequence: CASSLDGTVTEAFF. The CDR3 coding sequence is TGCGCCAGCAGCTTGGACGGGACAGTCACTGAAGCTTTCTTT.

The chain links TRBV15 to TRBJ1-2; TRBD1 matches at 8 bases. The CDR3 sequence is 16 residues long. Germline V CDR1 and CDR2: LNHNV, YYDKDF (reference sequence). V was clipped by 1 base and J by 4 bases; unmatched bases: 8. The CDR3 DNA is TGTGCCACCAGCAGAGCCAGGACAGGGATAAGCTATGGCTACACCTTC. It translates to CATSRARTGISYGYTF.

The genes are TRBV7-8 and TRBJ2-2, with 7 bases that match TRBD2. Germline CDR1 SGHVS, CDR2 FQNEAQ. CDR3 size: 16 residues. Germline trimming cut 2 bases from V and 1 base from J; bases unmatched to any gene: 4. CDR3 amino acids: CASSLRGGGNTGELFF. CDR3 nucleotides: TGTGCCAGCAGCTTAAGAGGCGGGGGGAACACCGGGGAGCTGTTTTTT. The variable domain in full, with the rest retrieved from reference TRBV7-8 and TRBJ2-2, is GAGVSQSPRYKVAKRGQDVALRCDPISGHVSLFWYQQALGQGPEFLTYFQNEAQLDKSGLPSDRFFAERPEGSVSTLKIQRTQQEDSAVYLCASSLRGGGNTGELFFGEGSRLTVL.

The genes are TRBV7-8 and TRBJ1-4; D is uncertain. This CDR3 is built from 14 residues. The germline V gene has CDR1 SGHVS and CDR2 FQNEAQ. Trimming removed 1 base at V and 5 bases at J, with 8 bases between. CDR3 in amino acids: CASSLEGSNEKLFF. The CDR3 nucleotides are TGTGCCAGCAGCTTAGAGGGATCAAATGAAAAACTGTTTTTT.

V gene TRBV7-8 combines with J gene TRBJ2-2; D possibly corresponds to TRBD2 (5 bases). The length of the CDR3 is 15 residues. CDR1 is SGHVS and CDR2 is FQNEAQ in the germline V gene. V lost 2 bases and J 2 bases, leaving 9 bases between the germline ends. CDR3 bases: TGTGCCAGCAGCTTAACTAGACTCAACACCGGGGAGCTGTTTTTT. This codes for CASSLTRLNTGELFF. Complete variable domain (other parts from reference TRBV7-8 and TRBJ2-2): GAGVSQSPRYKVAKRGQDVALRCDPISGHVSLFWYQQALGQGPEFLTYFQNEAQLDKSGLPSDRFFAERPEGSVSTLKIQRTQQEDSAVYLCASSLTRLNTGELFFGEGSRLTVL.

Here the CDR3 reads CASSQSGQETQYF. The CDR3 DNA reads as TGTGCCAGCAGCCAATCGGGGCAAGAGACCCAGTACTTC. The chain joins TRBV3-1 (or the pseudogene TRBV3-2) to TRBJ2-5; weak D call: TRBD2 (5 bases). Trimming left V 2 bases short and J 2 bases short, with 6 bases between. The CDR3 consists of 13 residues. The germline CDR1 and CDR2 sequences are LGHDT and YNNKEL (reference sequence).

The rearrangement links TRBV19 to TRBJ2-7, with 12 nucleotides matching TRBD2. V lost 6 bases and J lost 6; bases outside the gene matches: 12. Germline CDR1 reads LNHDA; CDR2 reads SQIVND (reference sequence). The CDR3 runs 16 residues. CDR3 protein: CASSHRTSGIVGEQYF. Written as DNA, the CDR3 is TGTGCCAGTAGCCACCGGACTAGCGGGATTGTCGGCGAGCAGTACTTC.

V usage is TRBV5-1 and J usage is TRBJ2-2; 14 bases are shared with TRBD2. Trimming took 4 bases from V and 2 from J; bases not matched to a gene: 4. The CDR3 runs 17 residues. Germline assignment: CDR1 SGHRS and CDR2 YFSETQ. The CDR3 nucleotides read TGCGCCAGCAGCACTGGGACTAGCGGGAGAAACACCGGGGAGCTGTTTTTT. This gives the protein CASSTGTSGRNTGELFF.

This chain uses TRBV6-5 with TRBJ1-6; D unclear. V dropped 0 bases and J dropped 8 bases, with 5 bases sitting between them. The CDR3 is made up of 13 amino acids. CDR1 and CDR2 (germline): MNHEY, SVGAGI. CDR3 sequence (DNA): TGTGCCAGCAGTTACTCCTACGATTCACCCCTCCACTTT. Translated: CASSYSYDSPLHF.

The chain joins TRBV7-2 to TRBJ2-7; D is perhaps TRBD1 or TRBD2 (5 bases each). V dropped 4 bases and J dropped 6 bases, with 16 bases sitting between them. In germline, CDR1 is SGHTA, CDR2 FQGNSA. CDR3 length equals 14 residues. The CDR3 sequence is CASSSSDGAGEQYF. CDR3 DNA sequence: TGTGCCAGCAGCTCCTCCGACGGGGCCGGCGAGCAGTACTTC.

J is TRBJ2-4 and V is TRBV19; 9 bases line up with TRBD1. CDR1 and CDR2 (germline): LNHDA, SQIVND (reference sequence). V was pared by 7 bases and J by 1 base, with 14 bases of the junction left unmatched. The CDR3 has 18 amino acids. CDR3: CASMEGQGYSDAKNIQYF. In DNA form, the CDR3 reads TGTGCCAGTATGGAGGGACAGGGTTATTCCGACGCCAAAAACATTCAGTACTTC.

For the CDR3, the DNA is TGCGCCAGCAGCCAAGAGTTAACTGCCTACAATGAGCAGTTCTTC. Protein: CASSQELTAYNEQFF. J is TRBJ2-1 and V is TRBV4-3; D gene ambiguous. Germline V CDR1 and CDR2: LGHNA, YSLEER. The CDR3 length is 15 residues. Trimming stripped 0 bases from V and 2 bases from J, with 8 bases between.

This chain links TRBV27 with TRBJ1-5; D is unclear. The CDR3 covers 12 residues. V was pared by 6 bases and J by 4 bases, with 7 bases between. Germline assignment: CDR1 MNHEY and CDR2 SMNVEV (reference sequence). CDR3 DNA sequence: TGTGCCAGCAGGGACCGGAATCAGCCCCAGCATTTT. Translated, it gives CASRDRNQPQHF.

The V call is TRBV10-3, the J call TRBJ2-7, with 9 bases identical to TRBD2. In germline, CDR1 is ENHRY, CDR2 SYGVKD. This CDR3 region has 14 residues. The junction had 8 bases not matched to a gene; V was cut back by 4 bases and J by 7 bases. The CDR3 reads CAISVGGSGSEQYF. The DNA for the CDR3 is TGTGCCATCAGTGTCGGCGGTAGCGGGAGTGAGCAGTACTTC.

The chain employs TRBV7-9 and TRBJ1-6, with a possible D match to TRBD1 (6 bases). The V gene lost 2 bases and the J gene lost 9 bases, with 8 bases spanning the gap. This CDR3 region has 13 residues. Germline-derived CDR1 and CDR2 are SEHNR and FQNEAQ (reference sequence). The CDR3 sequence: CASSLPTGSPLHF. The CDR3 bases are TGTGCCAGCAGCTTACCGACAGGTTCACCCCTCCACTTT.